This TCR beta chain is drawn from a study of blood T cell repertoires in COVID-19. Trimming at V came to 2 bases and at J to 2 bases, leaving 4 bases not matched to a gene. The CDR3 totals 16 residues. Germline loops: CDR1 SGHAT, CDR2 FQNNGV. Assay: immunoSEQ multiplex PCR; the TCRdb copy retains only in-frame clones and omits some. The sample lists more than 100,000 clones, over 65% occurring once. This chain uses TRBV11-2 with TRBJ2-3; the match to TRBD2 covers 10 bases. The TCR sequence derives from a human donor in a cohort sampled during active COVID-19. The sequenced sample was peripheral blood. This CDR3 reads CASSLTSGMLTDTQYF. The DNA of the CDR3 is TGTGCCAGCAGCTTAACTAGCGGGATGCTCACAGATACGCAGTATTTT.